These 13 T cell receptor beta chains were sequenced from one sample in a study of T cell responses to AZD1222 COVID-19 vaccine (dated by TCRdb to about 2021). Libraries were constructed by the immunoSEQ multiplex PCR assay. TCRdb carries this immuneACCESS record with in-frame sequences only. Its versions omit some clonotypes, under half of them owing to an unresolved V gene in the studies checked, with the rest unexplained. A total of about 140,000 clones appear in this sample, around 87% of them only once. Under 2% of the sample comes from the top ten. Interpreted using the paper, the time point label stands for: baseline before first vaccination. This specimen was peripheral blood, taken on day 0 of AZD1222 vaccination. The origin of the receptors is an adult in good health.

The V gene is TRBV24-1, the J gene TRBJ2-1; D is ambiguous. Germline V gene data show CDR1 as KGHDR and CDR2 as SFDVKD. Trimming removed 9 bases from V and 7 bases from J, with 9 bases in between. The CDR3 is made up of 11 amino acids. CDR3: CATAALNEQFF. The CDR3 nucleotides are TGTGCCACCGCTGCCCTAAATGAGCAGTTCTTC.

The chain carries TRBV2 and TRBJ2-3; TRBD1 is a possible D gene (5 bases). With 4 bases removed from V and 2 bases from J, the gap between germline ends came to 13 bases. CDR1 and CDR2 from the germline V gene are SNHLY and FYNNEI. The CDR3 extends over 15 amino acids. The CDR3 loop reads CASSGEAQATDTQYF. In DNA form, the CDR3 reads TGTGCCAGCAGTGGGGAAGCACAGGCCACAGATACGCAGTATTTT.

As concerns this clone: The missing conserved phenylalanine or tryptophan at the end of this CDR3 makes a read error likely. Because the CDR3's place on the DNA is in doubt, the DNA is left out and the CDR3 is given as listed by TCRdb. The rearrangement uses TRBV9 and TRBJ2-7. The CDR3 has 10 amino acids, counting both end residues. Germline V CDR1 and CDR2: SGDLS, YYNGEE. CDR3 region: CASSCVANLL.

This chain connects TRBV2 to TRBJ2-1, with 7 bases aligning to TRBD2. CDR1 and CDR2 (germline): SNHLY, FYNNEI. The CDR3 runs 15 residues. V dropped 2 bases and J dropped 9; count of bases not matched to a gene: 10. The CDR3 sequence is CASSEKRARTSEQFF. The CDR3 nucleotides read TGTGCCAGCAGTGAAAAGCGGGCCCGGACTAGTGAGCAGTTCTTC.

This chain connects TRBV10-3 to TRBJ2-7; 7 positions agree with TRBD2. The CDR3 consists of 14 residues. Germline CDR1 and CDR2: ENHRY and SYGVKD. Losses at the gene ends were 2 bases for V and 5 bases for J; bases not matched to a gene: 6. The CDR3 DNA is TGTGCCATCAGTGAGGGCGGGAGTTCCCACGAGCAGTACTTC. It is translated as CAISEGGSSHEQYF.

Only a few counts were recorded for this clone. The chain's CDR3 is CASGLVLEQYF. Written as DNA, the CDR3 is TGTGCTAGTGGTTTGGTACTCGAGCAGTACTTC. The chain carries TRBV12-5 and TRBJ2-7; D not resolved. Germline V CDR1 and CDR2: LGHNT, FRNRAP. CDR3 length: 11 residues. V was pared by 0 bases and J by 6 bases, with 3 bases between.

On this clone: This CDR3 is also generated by other DNA sequences in the sample. CDR3 bases: TGCAGTGCTAGGGTAGGAGAGACCCAGTACTTC. Residues: CSARVGETQYF. The chain carries TRBV20-1 and TRBJ2-5; D ambiguous. Per the germline V gene, CDR1 is DFQATT and CDR2 is SNEGSKA (reference sequence). The CDR3 loop spans 11 amino acids. The V gene lost 3 bases and the J gene lost 4 bases, with 6 bases spanning the gap.

V is TRBV4-1 and J is TRBJ1-1; unclear D gene. Germline-derived CDR1 and CDR2 are MGHRA and YSYEKL. This CDR3 has 15 residues. V lost 2 bases, J lost 0 bases, and 10 bases lay in between. The CDR3 here is CASSQSGVLNTEAFF. The CDR3 DNA reads TGCGCCAGCAGCCAAAGTGGGGTTTTGAACACTGAAGCTTTCTTT.

This chain links TRBV18 with TRBJ2-7; 8 positions agree with TRBD1. The V segment lost 1 base and the J segment 2 bases; nucleotides outside the gene matches: 4. The germline CDR1 and CDR2 sequences are KGHSH and LQKENI. The CDR3 runs to 15 residues. This CDR3 reads CASSPLQGATYEQYF. As DNA, the CDR3 is TGTGCCAGCTCACCACTTCAGGGGGCAACCTACGAGCAGTACTTC.

V and J are TRBV28 and TRBJ2-7, with D perhaps TRBD1 (6 bases). Trimming stripped 8 bases from V and 6 bases from J, with 17 bases between. The CDR3 length is 13 residues. The germline gives CDR1 MDHEN, CDR2 SYDVKM. CDR3 residues: CASGRGVMGEQYF. The CDR3 nucleotides are TGTGCCAGCGGCAGGGGAGTCATGGGCGAGCAGTACTTC.

The V and J genes are TRBV5-4 and TRBJ2-5; 7 positions agree with TRBD1. The junction had 5 bases not matched to a gene; V was cut back by 1 base and J by 5 bases. The CDR3 contains 14 residues. The germline V gene encodes CDR1 SGHNT and CDR2 YYREEE (reference sequence). The CDR3 is CASSLTGAGETQYF. The CDR3 DNA sequence: TGTGCCAGCAGCTTGACAGGGGCCGGGGAGACCCAGTACTTC.

This clone was counted between two and nine times. The V gene is TRBV9, the J gene TRBJ1-1; the D gene is possibly TRBD1 (5 bases). Germline lookup yields CDR1 SGDLS and CDR2 YYNGEE. This CDR3 has 16 amino acids. V was cut by 0 bases and J by 0 bases, with 12 bases left in between. In nucleotides, the CDR3 is TGTGCCAGCAGCGTAGATTCAGGGACCATGAACACTGAAGCTTTCTTT. Translated, it gives CASSVDSGTMNTEAFF. Filled out from reference TRBV9 and TRBJ1-1, the complete variable domain reads DSGVTQTPKHLITATGQRVTLRCSPRSGDLSVYWYQQSLDQGLQFLIQYYNGEERAKGNILERFSAQQFPDLHSELNLSSLELGDSALYFCASSVDSGTMNTEAFFGQGTRLTVV.

V is TRBV2 and J is TRBJ1-5; 8 bases match TRBD1. The ends lost 3 bases at V and 10 bases at J; junction bases unmatched: 11. The CDR3 contains 15 residues. In germline, CDR1 is SNHLY, CDR2 FYNNEI. DNA of the CDR3: TGTGCCAGCAGTGATCTCCGGTCAGGGGGCAATCCCCAGCATTTT. This codes for CASSDLRSGGNPQHF.